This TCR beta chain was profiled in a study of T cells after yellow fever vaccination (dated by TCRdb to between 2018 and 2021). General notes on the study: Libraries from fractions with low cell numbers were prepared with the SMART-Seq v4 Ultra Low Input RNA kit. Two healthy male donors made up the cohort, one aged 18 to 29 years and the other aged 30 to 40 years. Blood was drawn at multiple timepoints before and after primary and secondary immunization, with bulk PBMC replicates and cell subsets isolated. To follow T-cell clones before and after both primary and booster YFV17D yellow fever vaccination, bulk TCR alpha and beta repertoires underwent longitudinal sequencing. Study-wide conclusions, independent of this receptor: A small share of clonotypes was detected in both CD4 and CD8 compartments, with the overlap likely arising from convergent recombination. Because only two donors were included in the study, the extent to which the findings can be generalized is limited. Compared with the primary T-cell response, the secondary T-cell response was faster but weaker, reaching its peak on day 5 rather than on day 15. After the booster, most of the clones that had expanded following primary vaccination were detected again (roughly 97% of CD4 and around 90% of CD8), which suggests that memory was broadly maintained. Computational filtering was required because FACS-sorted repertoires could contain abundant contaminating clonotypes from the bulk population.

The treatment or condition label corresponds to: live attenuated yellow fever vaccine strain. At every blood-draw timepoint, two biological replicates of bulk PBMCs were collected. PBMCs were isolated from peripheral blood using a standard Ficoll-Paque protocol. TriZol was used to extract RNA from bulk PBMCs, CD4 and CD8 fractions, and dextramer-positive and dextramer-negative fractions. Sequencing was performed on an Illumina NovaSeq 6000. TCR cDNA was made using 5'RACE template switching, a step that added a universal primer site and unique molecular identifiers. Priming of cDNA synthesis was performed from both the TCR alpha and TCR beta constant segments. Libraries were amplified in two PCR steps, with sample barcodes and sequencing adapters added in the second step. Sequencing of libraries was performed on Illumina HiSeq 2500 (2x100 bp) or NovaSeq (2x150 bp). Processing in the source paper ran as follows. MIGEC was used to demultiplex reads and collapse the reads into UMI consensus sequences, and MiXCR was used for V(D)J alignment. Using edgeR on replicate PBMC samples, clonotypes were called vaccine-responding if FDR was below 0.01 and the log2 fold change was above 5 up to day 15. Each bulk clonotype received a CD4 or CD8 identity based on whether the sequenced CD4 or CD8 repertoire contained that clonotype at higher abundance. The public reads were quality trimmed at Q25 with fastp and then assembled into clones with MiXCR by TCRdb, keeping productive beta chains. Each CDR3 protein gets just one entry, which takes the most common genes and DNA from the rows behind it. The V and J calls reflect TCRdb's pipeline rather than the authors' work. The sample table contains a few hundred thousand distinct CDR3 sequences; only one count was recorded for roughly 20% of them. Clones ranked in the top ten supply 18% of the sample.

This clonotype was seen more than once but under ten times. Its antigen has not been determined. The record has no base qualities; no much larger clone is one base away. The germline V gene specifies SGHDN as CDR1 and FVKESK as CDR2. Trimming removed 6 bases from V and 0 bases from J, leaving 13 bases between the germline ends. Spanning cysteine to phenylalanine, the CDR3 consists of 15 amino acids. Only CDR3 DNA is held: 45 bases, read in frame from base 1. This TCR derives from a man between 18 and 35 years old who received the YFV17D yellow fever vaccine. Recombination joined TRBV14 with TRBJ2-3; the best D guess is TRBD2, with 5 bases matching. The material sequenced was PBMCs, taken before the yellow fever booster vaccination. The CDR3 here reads CASRRAVSSTDTQYF. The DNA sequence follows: TGTGCCAGCAGGCGAGCGGTGTCTAGCACAGATACGCAGTATTTT.